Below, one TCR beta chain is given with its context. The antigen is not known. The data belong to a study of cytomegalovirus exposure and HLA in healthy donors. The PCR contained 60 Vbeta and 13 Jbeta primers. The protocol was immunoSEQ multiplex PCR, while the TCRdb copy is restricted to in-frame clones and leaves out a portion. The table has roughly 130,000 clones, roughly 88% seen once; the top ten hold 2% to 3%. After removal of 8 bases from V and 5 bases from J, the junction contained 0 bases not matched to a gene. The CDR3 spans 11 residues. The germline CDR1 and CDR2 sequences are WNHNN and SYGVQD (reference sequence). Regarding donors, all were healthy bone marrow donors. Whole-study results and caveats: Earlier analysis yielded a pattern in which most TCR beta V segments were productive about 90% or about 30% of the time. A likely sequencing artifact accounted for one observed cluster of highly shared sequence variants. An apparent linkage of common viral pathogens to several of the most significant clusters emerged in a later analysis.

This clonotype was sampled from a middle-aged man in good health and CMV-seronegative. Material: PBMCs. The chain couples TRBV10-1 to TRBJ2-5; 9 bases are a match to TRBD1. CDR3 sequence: CASGQGETQYF. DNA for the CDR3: TGCGCCAGCGGACAGGGGGAGACCCAGTACTTC.